This T cell receptor beta chain was recorded in a study of blood T cell repertoires in COVID-19. Across the whole study: Sites in the United States, Italy and Spain provided acute and convalescent COVID-19 samples. Sources were T cells, B-cell-depleted T cells, or PBMCs; the material itself was cDNA or gDNA.

Followed over time, Seattle patients had been enrolled while infection was active. The authors' processing: The authors estimated nucleated cell counts from reference gene primer amplification. Clones were sequenced by immunoSEQ multiplex PCR, and TCRdb holds only the in-frame ones, with some missing. The D gene and trimming were derived from the DNA, and the V and J assignments and clone size from that table. The repertoire holds about 350,000 clones, with about 88% as singletons. The sequence derives from a woman between 65 and 79 years old with COVID-19, enrolled during active disease. Material for sequencing was peripheral blood.

CDR3 protein: CASSPGGFGNQPQHF. The CDR3 nucleotides read TGTGCCAGCTCACCAGGAGGGTTCGGCAATCAGCCCCAGCATTTT. The chain is built from TRBV18 and TRBJ1-5, with D unresolved. Per the germline V gene, CDR1 is KGHSH and CDR2 is LQKENI. This CDR3 region has 15 residues. V dropped 2 bases and J dropped 2 bases, with 10 bases sitting between them.